This TCR beta chain was documented in a study of T cells of healthy individuals. Germline lookup yields CDR1 LGHDT and CDR2 YNNKEL (reference sequence). Trimming removed 3 bases at V and 6 bases at J, with 11 bases between. The CDR3 consists of 14 residues. One entry per CDR3 protein, called by TCRdb with MiXCR from the 5' RACE reads. Among some 82,000 distinct CDR3 sequences, about 5% were seen once, and the ten largest hold 7.5% to 8%. This clonotype has at least ten counts. The source of this sequence is a female donor in good health. The chain combines TRBV3-1 with TRBJ2-2; D is unclear. Here the CDR3 reads CASSQATPAGELFF. The DNA of the CDR3 is TGTGCCAGCAGCCAGGCCACTCCGGCCGGGGAGCTGTTTTTT. The full variable domain, rest sourced from reference TRBV3-1 and TRBJ2-2, is DTAVSQTPKYLVTQMGNDKSIKCEQNLGHDTMYWYKQDSKKFLKIMFSYNNKELIINETVPNRFSPKSPDKAHLNLHINSLELGDSAVYFCASSQATPAGELFFGEGSRLTVL.